This paragraph reports one T cell receptor (beta chain). Its recognized antigen is unknown. No per-base quality is available; no much larger clone lies one base away. The donors were under 40 Caucasian individuals from Russia, aged roughly 6 to 100 years, who were systemically healthy. Each donor gave around 9.8 milliliters of peripheral blood, collected into EDTA-treated Vacutainer tubes. PBMCs were isolated by Ficoll-Paque density-gradient centrifugation, with at least 7 million obtained per sample. Trizol reagent was used to extract total RNA from PBMCs, with at least 5.5 micrograms per sample. The percentages of naive CD45RAhigh/CD27high T cells were determined by flow cytometry on a PBMC aliquot from every donor. This sample was taken from a study of blood T cells in healthy people across ages (dated by TCRdb to the mid-2010s). Some background on the complete study: Template switching captured roughly one uniquely barcoded TCR beta cDNA molecule per two T cells in model experiments. To avoid experimental bias, donors of different ages were spread randomly across the sequencing lanes. The study measured age-related changes in TCR beta repertoire diversity using deep sequencing normalized with unique cDNA molecular identifiers. The study analyzed two additional independent replicas of 1 million unique cDNA reads from the same blood draw for two donors, one aged 18 to 29 and one aged 80 or older. The donors were split into four age groups: young (average 16 years), middle-aged (around 37), aged (approximately 60) and long-lived (approximately 89).

What the authors observed across the whole study: Because profiling used bulk unsorted PBMCs, naive and antigen-experienced compartments could not be compared conclusively. Observed TCR beta diversity per million T cells fell roughly linearly with age, and a significant reduction was already apparent by age around 40. Observed TCR beta diversity correlated strongly with the percentage of naive T cells measured by flow cytometry. Compared with the aged group, the long-lived group had more naive CD4+ T cells, fewer expanded clones and increased TCR diversity, suggesting age selection. Estimates of total diversity from one million sequenced T cells were regarded as lower bounds and underestimates. Because the CMV infection status of the donors was unknown, age-related changes in expanded clonotypes may potentially have been confounded.

The CDR3 measures 15 amino acids from cysteine to phenylalanine. Solely the CDR3 DNA is kept, with 45 bases framed from the first base. The germline V gene sets CDR1 to SGHAT and CDR2 to FQNNGV. V sheds 10 bases and J sheds 4 bases, leaving 21 bases between their ends. Receptors were amplified or captured by 5' RACE. Reads for this sample came from an Illumina HiSeq 2500. A second roughly 6 to 11 cycle PCR used a sample-barcoded 5' primer and a J-beta primer mix. A template-switch 5' adaptor carrying 12 random nucleotides introduced a unique molecular identifier onto each TCR beta cDNA molecule. Each sample yielded at least 2.5 million CDR3-containing paired-end reads. First-strand cDNA synthesis was performed from all RNA using the Mint cDNA synthesis kit, with priming by a TRBC-specific oligonucleotide. All cDNA was treated with uracil-DNA glycosylase and then went through a first 18-cycle PCR with the universal primers M1SS and BC2_uni_R. On the study's bioinformatics: Each sample was normalized by randomly selecting 1 million high-quality reads, each carrying a distinct molecular identifier. Reads sharing molecular identifiers were discarded rather than binned into consensus sequences. MiTCR, run with a Q25 quality threshold and the strictest error-elimination algorithm, handled CDR3 identification, clonotype clustering and error correction. A nonparametric unseen species model using Euler transformation provided a lower-bound estimate of total TCR beta diversity. Using fastp trimming at Q25 and MiXCR clonotype assembly, TCRdb reanalyzed the public sequencing data and kept in-frame beta chains. For every CDR3 protein sequence, its rows merge into one entry that carries the most common genes and DNA. TCRdb, not the original authors, processed these V and J calls. This sample has under 2,000,000 distinct CDR3 sequences in its table, and about 49% of those were observed once. The biggest ten clones account for around 2.1% of the sample.

The clonotype comes from a middle-aged woman in good health. This chain joins TRBV11-2 to TRBJ2-3; a tentative D call is TRBD1 (6 bases match). The sample consisted of blood. The CDR3 reads CATGEQGALPDTQYF. The nucleotide sequence reads TGTGCCACCGGCGAACAGGGTGCGCTTCCAGATACGCAGTATTTT.